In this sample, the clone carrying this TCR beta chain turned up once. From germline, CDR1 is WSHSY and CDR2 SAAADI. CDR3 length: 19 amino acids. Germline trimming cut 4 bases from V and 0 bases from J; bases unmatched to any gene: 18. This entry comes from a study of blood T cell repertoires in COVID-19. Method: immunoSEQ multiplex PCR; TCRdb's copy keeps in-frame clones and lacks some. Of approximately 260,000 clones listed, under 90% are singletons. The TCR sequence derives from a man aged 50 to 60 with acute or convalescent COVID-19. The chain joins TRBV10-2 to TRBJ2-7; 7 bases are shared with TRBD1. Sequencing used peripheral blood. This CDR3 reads CASSGNSNRGGTSSYEQYF. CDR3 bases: TGCGCCAGCAGTGGAAATTCCAACAGGGGTGGGACATCCTCCTACGAGCAGTACTTC.